The rows below give T cell receptor beta chains drawn from one sample of a study of blood T cell repertoires in COVID-19. Only in-frame clones appear in the TCRdb table, and some are missing; sequencing was by immunoSEQ multiplex PCR. The sample lists 250,000 or so clones; around 86% were seen once. The sample taken for sequencing was PBMCs or T cells enriched from blood (not recorded which). These receptors were taken from a man aged 35 to 55 who had recovered from COVID-19. Each CDR3 is given without its conserved first and last residue.

J gene,V gene,CDR3 protein
TRBJ2-1,TRBV3-1/TRBV3-2,ASSQIAGGPHEQF
TRBJ1-1,TRBV28,ASSLLGRRYTEAF
TRBJ2-2,TRBV4-2,ASNPHERNTGELF
TRBJ1-1,TRBV11-1,ASTKEMNTEAF
TRBJ2-3,TRBV9,ASSPLAGGGADTQY
TRBJ2-7,TRBV6-5,ASRRTNSYEQY
TRBJ1-1,TRBV13,ASSFAQGVVTEAF
TRBJ2-7,TRBV3-1/TRBV3-2,ASIDPSGFGQY
TRBJ1-6,TRBV7-2,ASSQQAPGTGGSPLH
TRBJ2-7,TRBV27,ATAPAGAVEEQY
TRBJ2-1,TRBV5-1,ASSLLAGGGNEQF
TRBJ2-1,TRBV5-1,ASSLGLAVYNEQF
TRBJ1-5,TRBV29-1,SVTGGGGFSNQPQH
TRBJ2-1,TRBV27,ASSLDRGFDNEQF
TRBJ1-1,TRBV28,ASSSLRGWGNTEAF
TRBJ2-2,TRBV5-6,ASSLGTSGRRITGELF
TRBJ1-2,TRBV6-5,ASTKEEGLDGYT
TRBJ2-6,TRBV28,ASSRLAADSGANVLT
TRBJ1-1,TRBV19,ASSIGAVRTNTEAF
TRBJ1-5,TRBV24-1,ATSARGTGNQPQH
TRBJ2-1,TRBV19,ASSILPSGWSSYNEQF